Listed here is a single T cell receptor (beta chain). This sample is part of a study of blood T cell repertoires in COVID-19. Some clones are missing from TCRdb's copy, which holds only in-frame ones; the method was immunoSEQ multiplex PCR. The sample yields a few hundred thousand clones, roughly 89% seen once. The V end lost 0 bases, the J end lost 8 bases, and 13 bases lay between the germline ends. This CDR3 comprises 14 residues. From germline, CDR1 is SGHRS and CDR2 YFSETQ. Cohort assignment relied on participant-reported clinical history. The receptor comes from a woman aged 45-59 years who had recovered from COVID-19. This chain connects TRBV5-1 to TRBJ2-3; D perhaps matches TRBD1 (6 bases). The specimen sequenced was PBMCs or T cells enriched from blood (not recorded which). In DNA form, the CDR3 reads TGCGCCAGCAGCTTGGAGGGACAATCCGGTACGCAGTATTTT. As protein: CASSLEGQSGTQYF.